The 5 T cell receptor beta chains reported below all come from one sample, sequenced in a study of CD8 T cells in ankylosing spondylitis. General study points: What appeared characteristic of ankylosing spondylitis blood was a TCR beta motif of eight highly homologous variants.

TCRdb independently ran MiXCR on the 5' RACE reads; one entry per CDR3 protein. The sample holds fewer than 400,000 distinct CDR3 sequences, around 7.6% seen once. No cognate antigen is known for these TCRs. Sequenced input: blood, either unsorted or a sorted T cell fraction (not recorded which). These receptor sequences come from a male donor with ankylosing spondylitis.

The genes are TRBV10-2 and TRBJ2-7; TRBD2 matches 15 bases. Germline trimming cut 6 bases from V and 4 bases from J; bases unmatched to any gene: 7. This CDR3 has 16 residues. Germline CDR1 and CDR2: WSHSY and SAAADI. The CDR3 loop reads CASRDGTSGRRYEQYF. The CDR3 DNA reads TGCGCCAGCAGAGATGGGACTAGCGGGAGGAGATACGAGCAGTACTTC.

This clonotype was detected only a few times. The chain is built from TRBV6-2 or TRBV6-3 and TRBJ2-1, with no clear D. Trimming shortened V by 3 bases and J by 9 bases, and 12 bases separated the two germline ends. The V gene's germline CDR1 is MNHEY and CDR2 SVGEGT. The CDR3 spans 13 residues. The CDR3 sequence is CASSYLIRLEQFF. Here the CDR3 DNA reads TGTGCCAGCAGTTATCTAATCAGGCTTGAGCAGTTCTTC.

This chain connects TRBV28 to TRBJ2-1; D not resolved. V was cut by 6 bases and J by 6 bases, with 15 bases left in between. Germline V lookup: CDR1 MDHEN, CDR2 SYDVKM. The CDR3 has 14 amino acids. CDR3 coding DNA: TGTGCCAGCAGACCCCCTAATTTAGTCAATGAGCAGTTCTTC. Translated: CASRPPNLVNEQFF.

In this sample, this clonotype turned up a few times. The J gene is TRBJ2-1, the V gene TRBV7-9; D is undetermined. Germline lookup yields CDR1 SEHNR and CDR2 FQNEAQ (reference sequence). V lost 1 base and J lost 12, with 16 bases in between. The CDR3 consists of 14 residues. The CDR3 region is CASSLGLVGQAQFF. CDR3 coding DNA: TGTGCCAGCAGCTTAGGGTTGGTCGGGCAGGCGCAGTTCTTC.

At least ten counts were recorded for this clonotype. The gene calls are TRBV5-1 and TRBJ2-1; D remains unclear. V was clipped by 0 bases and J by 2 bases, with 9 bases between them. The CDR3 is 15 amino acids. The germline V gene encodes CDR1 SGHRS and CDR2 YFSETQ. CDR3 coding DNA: TGCGCCAGCAGCTTGGCACGGACCGCCTACAATGAGCAGTTCTTC. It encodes CASSLARTAYNEQFF. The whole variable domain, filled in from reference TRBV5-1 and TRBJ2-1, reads KAGVTQTPRYLIKTRGQQVTLSCSPISGHRSVSWYQQTPGQGLQFLFEYFSETQRNKGNFPGRFSGRQFSNSRSEMNVSTLELGDSALYLCASSLARTAYNEQFFGPGTRLTVL.